The 24 T cell receptor beta chains below come from one sample, sequenced in a study of prognosis after radiotherapy for stage I lung cancer. Template was genomic DNA; TCR beta CDR3 amplified in two multiplex PCR rounds. Gene-specific primers for each TRBV and TRBJ gene drove first-round PCR. TCRdb processed the multiplex PCR reads anew with MiXCR; each CDR3 protein has one entry. The sample contains 30,000 to 40,000 distinct CDR3 sequences, approximately 29% of which appear only once. This sample comprised PBMCs, obtained before or after stereotactic body radiation therapy (not recorded which). These receptors all stem from a donor over 45 with non-small cell lung cancer.

About this clonotype itself: A read error is the likely source, as a far larger clone sits one nucleotide away. The gene calls are TRBV6-6 and TRBJ1-2; possibly TRBD1 for D (6 bases). Germline assignment: CDR1 MNHNY and CDR2 SVGAGI (reference sequence). The ends were cut back, 0 bases at V and 3 bases at J, with 11 bases in the middle. This CDR3 comprises 15 residues. CDR3 bases: TGTGCCAGCAGTTACTCGAGAAAGGGGGACTATGGCTACACCTTC. Its protein is CASSYSRKGDYGYTF.

This clonotype was counted a single time. A far larger clone lies a single base away; this is likely a read error. The chain recombines TRBV7-2 with TRBJ2-7; D is tentatively TRBD1 or TRBD2 (5 bases each). Germline assignment: CDR1 SGHTA and CDR2 FQGNSA. With 1 base removed from V and 6 bases from J, the gap between germline ends came to 19 bases. The CDR3 is 16 residues long. The CDR3 nucleotides read TGTGCCAGCAGCTTAGGTATTCAGGGAGTCAACGTCGAGCAGTACTTC. This codes for CASSLGIQGVNVEQYF.

This clonotype was observed at least ten times. This chain uses TRBV19 with TRBJ2-1; 7 bases are a match to TRBD1. Germline trimming cut 1 base from V and 3 bases from J; bases unmatched to any gene: 6. CDR3 length: 16 amino acids. CDR1 is LNHDA and CDR2 is SQIVND in the germline V gene (reference sequence). The CDR3 bases are TGTGCCAGTAGTATAGGGTACGGGACAGACTACAATGAGCAGTTCTTC. This gives the protein CASSIGYGTDYNEQFF.

This clonotype was observed many times. The chain joins TRBV10-2 to TRBJ1-1; D remains unclear. The CDR3 is 13 residues long. CDR1 WSHSY and CDR2 SAAADI come from the germline V gene. V lost 7 bases and J lost 6, with 15 bases in between. The DNA for the CDR3 is TGCGCCAGCACGACGTCCGTTATCGCTGAAGCTTTCTTT. Amino acid sequence: CASTTSVIAEAFF.

Concerning this clonotype: Given a far larger clone just one base away, this is likely a sequencing read error. The V and J genes are TRBV6-9 and TRBJ2-7; D unresolved. Germline-derived CDR1 and CDR2 are MNHGY and SVAAGI. V lost 3 bases to trimming and J lost 7 bases, with 10 bases between them. The CDR3 is 12 amino acids. For the CDR3, the DNA is TGTGCCAGCAGTTACAGGTCCGGGGAGCAGTACTTC. Its protein is CASSYRSGEQYF.

With regard to this clonotype: This likely reflects a read error, since a far larger clone is one base away. This chain's CDR3 is CASSDRGDSGRNSPLHF. The CDR3, as DNA: TGTGCCAGCAGTGATCGAGGGGACAGTGGGCGAAATTCACCCCTCCACTTT. The chain has TRBV6-9 and TRBJ1-6; 7 bases agree with TRBD1. CDR1 and CDR2 (germline): MNHGY, SVAAGI. J lost 7 bases, V lost 5 bases, and 14 bases had no gene match. The CDR3 length is 17 residues.

Only a few counts were recorded for this clonotype. A much larger clone is a single base away; this may be a read error. The chain joins TRBV20-1 to TRBJ1-2; TRBD1 agrees at 12 bases. Germline V lookup: CDR1 DFQATT, CDR2 SNEGSKA (reference sequence). The CDR3 contains 16 residues. CDR3 residues: CSAPGTGGEIWYGYIF. The CDR3 DNA follows: TGCAGTGCCCCCGGGACAGGGGGCGAGATATGGTATGGCTACATCTTC.

This clonotype was counted many times. The chain recombines TRBV20-1 with TRBJ1-1, with 7 positions matching TRBD1. The CDR3 loop spans 14 amino acids. The V and J ends lost 0 bases and 4 bases, in that order; junction bases with no gene match: 5. Germline V CDR1 and CDR2: DFQATT, SNEGSKA (reference sequence). The CDR3 reads CSARDPGGLTEAFF. CDR3 DNA sequence: TGCAGTGCTAGAGATCCAGGGGGACTCACTGAAGCTTTCTTT.

This clonotype was counted ten times or more. The chain combines TRBV6-5 with TRBJ1-5, with D uncertain. The CDR3 length is 15 residues. Trimming took 0 bases from V and 4 from J, leaving 10 bases between them. CDR1 and CDR2 (germline): MNHEY, SVGAGI. The CDR3 sequence: CASSYSTLMNQPQHF. CDR3 DNA: TGTGCCAGCAGTTACTCGACGCTTATGAATCAGCCCCAGCATTTT.

This clonotype occurred many times. The rearrangement links TRBV2 to TRBJ1-1; D remains unclear. V lost 5 bases to trimming and J lost 6 bases, with 7 bases between them. The V gene's germline CDR1 is SNHLY and CDR2 FYNNEI. The CDR3 extends over 11 amino acids. Written as DNA, the CDR3 is TGTGCCAGCAGTTTAGAGGCTGAAGCTTTCTTT. Translating gives CASSLEAEAFF.

Only a few counts were recorded for this clonotype. A much more abundant neighbour one base away suggests this may be a read error. The rearrangement joins TRBV7-9 to TRBJ2-1; tentatively, D is TRBD2 (7 bases). The V gene's germline CDR1 is SEHNR and CDR2 FQNEAQ (reference sequence). The CDR3 has 16 amino acids. CDR3 protein: CASSLGGGTSYNEQFF. For the CDR3, the DNA is TGTGCCAGCAGTTTAGGGGGGGGCACCTCCTACAATGAGCAGTTCTTC. The full variable domain, rest sourced from reference TRBV7-9 and TRBJ2-1, is DTGVSQNPRHKITKRGQNVTFRCDPISEHNRLYWYRQTLGQGPEFLTYFQNEAQLEKSRLLSDRFSAERPKGSFSTLEIQRTEQGDSAMYLCASSLGGGTSYNEQFFGPGTRLTVL.

In its sample, this clonotype was seen many times. The chain has TRBV9 and TRBJ2-1; D remains ambiguous. The CDR3 runs 13 residues. Germline V lookup: CDR1 SGDLS, CDR2 YYNGEE. Between the trimmed V and J ends, which lost 0 bases and 5 bases, there was a span of 6 bases. The CDR3 protein is CASSVAQNNEQFF. CDR3 nucleotide sequence: TGTGCCAGCAGCGTAGCACAGAACAATGAGCAGTTCTTC.

The V call is TRBV6-4, the J call TRBJ2-2, with D tentatively TRBD1 or TRBD2 (5 bases each). The V end was cut by 9 bases, the J end by 1 base, with 12 bases between. The CDR3 extends over 14 amino acids. Germline V gene data show CDR1 as MRHNA and CDR2 as SNTAGT. In nucleotides, the CDR3 is TGTGCCAGTCGGGACGCCAAGAACACCGGGGAGCTGTTTTTT. This sequence encodes CASRDAKNTGELFF.

This clonotype was detected ten times or more. This clone may be a read error of a much larger clone one base away. As the CDR3 is not closed by the conserved phenylalanine or tryptophan, this likely results from a read error. The chain is built from TRBV28 and TRBJ1-2; 7 bases align to TRBD1. The CDR3 contains 13 residues. Trimming at V came to 5 bases and at J to 4 bases, leaving 4 bases not matched to a gene. Germline V gives CDR1 MDHEN, CDR2 SYDVKM. This CDR3 reads CASSPGQTYGYTL. CDR3 DNA: TGTGCCAGCAGTCCGGGACAGACCTATGGCTACACCCTC.

The genes are TRBV12-3 or TRBV12-4 and TRBJ2-7, with D uncertain. The CDR3 runs 10 residues. V was trimmed by 3 bases and J by 5 bases, leaving 2 bases between them. In nucleotides, the CDR3 is TGTGCCAGCAGTTTGAACGAGCAGTACTTC. Translated, it gives CASSLNEQYF.

There are many counts of this clonotype. The CDR3 coding sequence is TGTGCCAGCAGCCATACAGGGGAAGGATCACCCCTCCACTTT. This encodes CASSHTGEGSPLHF. The chain uses TRBV3-1 and TRBJ1-6; 7 nucleotides line up with TRBD1. The germline V gene has CDR1 LGHDT and CDR2 YNNKEL (reference sequence). With V trimmed by 3 bases and J by 10 bases, 6 bases remained unmatched. CDR3 length: 14 amino acids.

At least ten counts were recorded for this clonotype. The chain joins TRBV5-4 to TRBJ2-1, with 9 bases matching TRBD2. This CDR3 is 16 amino acids long. Trimming at V came to 1 base and at J to 4 bases, leaving 6 bases not matched to a gene. Germline lookup yields CDR1 SGHNT and CDR2 YYREEE (reference sequence). The CDR3 DNA is TGTGCCAGCAGCTTGTCCCTAGCGGGGATATACAATGAGCAGTTCTTC. Protein product: CASSLSLAGIYNEQFF.

Regarding this clonotype: This clone may be a read error of a much larger clone one base away. This chain uses TRBV15 with TRBJ1-3; D is uncertain. CDR3 length equals 11 residues. Germline values: CDR1 LNHNV, CDR2 YYDKDF (reference sequence). This chain's CDR3 is CATSSVNTIYF. The CDR3 DNA follows: TGTGCCACCAGTTCTGTAAACACCATATATTTT.

This clonotype was counted at least ten times. The rearrangement joins TRBV6-2 or TRBV6-3 to TRBJ1-5; D remains unclear. CDR1 MNHEY and CDR2 SVGEGT come from the germline V gene. This CDR3 has 13 residues. V was pared by 4 bases and J by 6 bases, with 10 bases between. The CDR3: CASSSHDAQPQHF. In DNA form, the CDR3 reads TGTGCCAGCAGTTCCCACGACGCTCAGCCCCAGCATTTT.

This clonotype is categorized as medium-sized (0.01 to 0.1%). V usage is TRBV7-8 and J usage is TRBJ2-1, with TRBD1 as a possible D gene (6 bases). The CDR3 loop spans 16 amino acids. Germline V gene sequence: CDR1 SGHVS, CDR2 FQNEAQ. The V end was cut by 5 bases, the J end by 6 bases, with 20 bases between. The CDR3 nucleotides are TGTGCCAGCAGCGTCCACCGGGACAAGGCAGGCAATGAGCAGTTCTTC. It translates to CASSVHRDKAGNEQFF.

This clonotype was counted between two and nine times. The rearrangement uses TRBV7-9 and TRBJ2-3; TRBD1 matches at 7 bases. The CDR3 consists of 15 residues. Germline V CDR1 and CDR2: SEHNR, FQNEAQ (reference sequence). V shed 1 base, J shed 5 bases, and the junction held 6 bases outside the gene matches. Written as DNA, the CDR3 is TGTGCCAGCAGCTTAGGATTGGCAGGGGGAGATACGCAGTATTTT. This sequence encodes CASSLGLAGGDTQYF.

In this sample, this clonotype turned up a few times. This may arise from a read error, as a much more abundant clone is one base away. The chain recombines TRBV7-2 with TRBJ2-4, with D possibly being TRBD1 (5 bases). V lost 5 bases, J lost 6 bases, and 14 bases lay in between. Germline values: CDR1 SGHTA, CDR2 FQGNSA. CDR3 size: 14 residues. The DNA for the CDR3 is TGTGCCAGCAGCCCCCGCAGGGTGGGAAACATTCAGTACTTC. Residues: CASSPRRVGNIQYF. Full variable domain (missing parts from reference TRBV7-2 and TRBJ2-4): GAGVSQSPSNKVTEKGKDVELRCDPISGHTALYWYRQSLGQGLEFLIYFQGNSAPDKSGLPSDRFSAERTGGSVSTLTIQRTQQEDSAVYLCASSPRRVGNIQYFGAGTRLSVL.

Ten or more counts support this clonotype. This chain's CDR3 is CASSQDGTGDNEKLFF. The CDR3 region has the DNA TGTGCCAGCAGCCAAGATGGAACAGGGGATAATGAAAAACTGTTTTTT. The V call is TRBV4-2, the J call TRBJ1-4, with 7 nucleotides matching TRBD1. The CDR3 is 16 amino acids. CDR1 is LGHNA, CDR2 YNFKEQ, per germline. The J segment lost 4 bases and the V segment lost 0 bases, leaving 5 bases of the junction unmatched.

To note about this clonotype: With a far larger clone one base away, a read error is the likely cause. The chain is built from TRBV6-9 and TRBJ1-1; D ambiguous. Germline V lookup: CDR1 MNHGY, CDR2 SVAAGI. Trimming cost V 3 bases and J 3 bases, with 5 bases left between them. The CDR3 covers 12 residues. This CDR3 is CASSYHYTEAFF. The CDR3 DNA reads TGTGCCAGCAGTTACCACTACACTGAAGCTTTCTTT.